Listed below are T cell receptor beta chains from one sample, sequenced in a study of T-cell reconstitution after alpha-beta-depleted transplantation in children. TCRdb redid the calling of the PCR reads with MiXCR, one entry per CDR3 protein. Here the sample spans around 440,000 distinct CDR3 sequences, 15% to 20% being singletons. Sequences were derived from PBMCs, mostly from graft donor cells, sampled 360 days after TCRalphabeta/CD19-depleted stem cell transplant. The receptors here all came from a boy under two years old who had a stem cell transplant for Wiskott-Aldrich syndrome, so the T cells may come from the graft donor. The CDR3 runs from the conserved cysteine through the conserved F or W. A D gene is named only where the DNA matches it firmly. Not every row has a clone size; where given, it reads once, few, many or a size class.

D gene: TRBD1
J gene: TRBJ2-7
clone size: -
V gene: TRBV29-1
CDR3 DNA: TGCAGCGTTGGGGACAGGACCTACGAGCAGTACTTC
CDR3 protein: CSVGDRTYEQYF

D gene: TRBD2
J gene: TRBJ2-1
clone size: -
V gene: TRBV2
CDR3 DNA: TGTGCCAGCAACCTAGCGGGAGGGAGTGAGCAGTTCTTC
CDR3 protein: CASNLAGGSEQFF

D gene: -
J gene: TRBJ2-3
clone size: few
V gene: TRBV10-3
CDR3 DNA: TGTGCCATCAGTGATAGTTCGAGGGGATACACAGATACGCAGTATTTT
CDR3 protein: CAISDSSRGYTDTQYF

D gene: -
J gene: TRBJ2-7
clone size: -
V gene: TRBV10-3
CDR3 DNA: TGTGCCATCAGTCCCATGTGGCAGGTGTTCTACGAGCAGTACTTC
CDR3 protein: CAISPMWQVFYEQYF

D gene: -
J gene: TRBJ2-6
clone size: -
V gene: TRBV6-2/TRBV6-3
CDR3 DNA: TGTGCCAGCAGATCCGGGGGCGCTGGGGCCAACGTCCTGACTTTC
CDR3 protein: CASRSGGAGANVLTF

D gene: -
J gene: TRBJ1-4
clone size: many
V gene: TRBV18
CDR3 DNA: TGTGCCAGCTCACCACCCCGGCGGAAGAATGAAAAACTGTTTTTT
CDR3 protein: CASSPPRRKNEKLFF

D gene: -
J gene: TRBJ2-1
clone size: -
V gene: TRBV5-8
CDR3 DNA: TGTGCCAGCAGCACTACCGGCTTCCAGTTCGATGAGCAGTTCTTC
CDR3 protein: CASSTTGFQFDEQFF

D gene: TRBD1
J gene: TRBJ1-1
clone size: -
V gene: TRBV6-2/TRBV6-3
CDR3 DNA: TGTGCCAGCAGTTACTCGGGTGGACAGGGAGACTTTTGGACTGAAGCTTTCTTT
CDR3 protein: CASSYSGGQGDFWTEAFF

D gene: TRBD1
J gene: TRBJ2-2
clone size: few
V gene: TRBV5-1
CDR3 DNA: TGCGCCAGCAGCGGGGGACAGGCCGCGAACACCGGGGAGCTGTTTTTT
CDR3 protein: CASSGGQAANTGELFF

D gene: -
J gene: TRBJ2-5
clone size: -
V gene: TRBV20-1
CDR3 DNA: TGCAGTGCCACCCCCTGGGACAAGGGGGAAGAGACCCAGTACTTC
CDR3 protein: CSATPWDKGEETQYF

D gene: TRBD2
J gene: TRBJ2-1
clone size: -
V gene: TRBV7-9
CDR3 DNA: TGTGCCAGCAGCTCAAATAGCGGGAGCTGGAGGAATGAGCAGTTCTTC
CDR3 protein: CASSSNSGSWRNEQFF

D gene: -
J gene: TRBJ2-2
clone size: few
V gene: TRBV2
CDR3 DNA: TGTGCCAGCAGTCATTACAGGGTGAAACGGACCGGGGAGCTGTTTTTT
CDR3 protein: CASSHYRVKRTGELFF

D gene: -
J gene: TRBJ2-7
clone size: -
V gene: TRBV5-1
CDR3 DNA: TGCGCCAGCAGCTCGGGAACCAGACAGGAGAAGACCTACGAGCAGTACTTC
CDR3 protein: CASSSGTRQEKTYEQYF

D gene: TRBD2
J gene: TRBJ2-7
clone size: -
V gene: TRBV2
CDR3 DNA: TGTGCCAGCATGTTTGAACTAGCGGGAGCCTACGAGCAGTACTTC
CDR3 protein: CASMFELAGAYEQYF

D gene: -
J gene: TRBJ2-1
clone size: many
V gene: TRBV10-3
CDR3 DNA: TGTGCCATCAGTGTTCCCAGGGACAATGAGCAGTTCTTC
CDR3 protein: CAISVPRDNEQFF

D gene: TRBD1
J gene: TRBJ2-1
clone size: -
V gene: TRBV6-1
CDR3 DNA: TGTGCCAGCCTAGACAGGGGTAGGTGGAATGAGCAGTTCTTC
CDR3 protein: CASLDRGRWNEQFF

D gene: -
J gene: TRBJ2-7
clone size: few
V gene: TRBV25-1
CDR3 DNA: TGTGCCAGCAGTGAACCGGGAATGGGCCTCTACGAGCAGTACTTC
CDR3 protein: CASSEPGMGLYEQYF

D gene: TRBD1
J gene: TRBJ1-1
clone size: few
V gene: TRBV12-3/TRBV12-4
CDR3 DNA: TGTGCCAGCAGCCGCAGGACAGGGGTGGCTTTCTTT
CDR3 protein: CASSRRTGVAFF

D gene: -
J gene: TRBJ1-3
clone size: -
V gene: TRBV6-1
CDR3 DNA: TGTGCCAGCAGTCTCCCCAGCTCTGGAAACACCATATATTTT
CDR3 protein: CASSLPSSGNTIYF

D gene: -
J gene: TRBJ2-5
clone size: few
V gene: TRBV2
CDR3 DNA: TGTGCCAGCAGTGAAAATCGGGTCGGGGAACCGTACTTC
CDR3 protein: CASSENRVGEPYF

D gene: TRBD1
J gene: TRBJ2-5
clone size: -
V gene: TRBV5-1
CDR3 DNA: TGCGCCAGCAGCCTCCGGGACAGGGGGAAGACCCAGTACTTC
CDR3 protein: CASSLRDRGKTQYF

D gene: -
J gene: TRBJ2-3
clone size: once
V gene: TRBV5-5
CDR3 DNA: TGTGCCAGCAGCTTGGATTATCCGGGGGGCGCAGATACGCAGTATTTT
CDR3 protein: CASSLDYPGGADTQYF